This passage covers 29 T cell receptor beta chains from one sample sequenced in a study of blood T cells in healthy people across ages (dated by TCRdb to the mid-2010s). The library came from 5' RACE. The sequencer listed for this sample is Illumina HiSeq 2500. The second PCR ran for about 6 to 12 cycles and used a J-beta primer mix along with a sample-barcoded 5' primer. TCRdb reprocessed the public reads (quality trimming at Q25 with fastp, clone calling with MiXCR) and kept in-frame beta chains. Every CDR3 protein is listed once, alongside the most common genes and DNA of its rows. Recorded for this sample are around 1,000,000 distinct CDR3 sequences; 20% to 25% of them occurred a single time. About 0.69% of the sample belongs to the ten largest clones. This sample also belongs to another study, concerning T cells of mothers and their children.

The sequenced sample was blood. Receptors were obtained from a girl between 2 and 10 years old in good health.

The sample holds a few counts of this clonotype. The rearrangement joins TRBV7-2 to TRBJ2-7; D is unclear. Germline V gives CDR1 SGHTA, CDR2 FQGNSA. V dropped 1 base and J dropped 4 bases, with 8 bases sitting between them. The CDR3 totals 13 residues. The CDR3 nucleotides are TGTGCCAGCAGCTTAGTTCCCGATTACGAGCAGTACTTC. Its translation is CASSLVPDYEQYF.

V usage is TRBV6-5 and J usage is TRBJ1-1, with no clear D. The germline V and J ends were trimmed by 2 bases and 4 bases, with 8 bases remaining between them. The germline V gene encodes CDR1 MNHEY and CDR2 SVGAGI. This CDR3 is built from 13 residues. The CDR3 region is CASSYGESTEAFF. The CDR3 DNA follows: TGTGCCAGCAGTTACGGGGAGAGCACTGAAGCTTTCTTT.

The gene calls are TRBV6-2 or TRBV6-3 and TRBJ1-6; TRBD1 agrees at 9 bases. Germline CDR1 and CDR2: MNHEY and SVGEGT. The CDR3 totals 15 residues. After removal of 4 bases from V and 11 bases from J, the junction contained 9 bases not matched to a gene. This chain's CDR3 is CASSLSGTGTTPLHF. The DNA of the CDR3 is TGTGCCAGCAGTTTAAGTGGGACAGGGACAACACCCCTCCACTTT.

This clonotype was seen a few times. This chain connects TRBV27 to TRBJ2-1; possibly TRBD2 for D (5 bases). The CDR3 spans 13 residues. The V gene lost 3 bases and the J gene lost 9 bases, with 12 bases spanning the gap. Germline CDR1 and CDR2: MNHEY and SMNVEV (reference sequence). The CDR3 DNA follows: TGTGCCAGCAGTTTTTTAAGTGGAGGTGAGCAGTTCTTC. Translated: CASSFLSGGEQFF.

The DNA of the CDR3 is TGCAGCGCAGCGACAGGGAGGGTGAACACTGAAGCTTTCTTT. Residues: CSAATGRVNTEAFF. The chain has TRBV29-1 and TRBJ1-1; 7 bases align to TRBD1. Unmatched junction bases numbered 8, after V lost 7 bases and J lost 0 bases. The CDR3 runs 14 residues. Germline assignment: CDR1 SQVTM and CDR2 ANQGSEA. The variable domain in full, with the rest retrieved from reference TRBV29-1 and TRBJ1-1, is SAVISQKPSRDICQRGTSLTIQCQVDSQVTMMFWYRQQPGQSLTLIATANQGSEATYESGFVIDKFPISRPNLTFSTLTVSNMSPEDSSIYLCSAATGRVNTEAFFGQGTRLTVV.

The chain links TRBV7-2 to TRBJ2-5, with TRBD1 identical over 8 bases. Trimming took 5 bases from V and 5 from J; bases not matched to a gene: 13. CDR3 length: 16 amino acids. Germline lookup yields CDR1 SGHTA and CDR2 FQGNSA. The CDR3 coding sequence is TGTGCCAGCAGCGGAAGGAGGGACAGGTTCCGGGAGACCCAGTACTTC. Protein sequence: CASSGRRDRFRETQYF.

This clonotype appeared a few times. The rearrangement joins TRBV29-1 to TRBJ2-5, with 7 bases identical to TRBD1. The J call may be in error: the DNA end matches TRBJ2-7 better. Per germline, CDR1 SQVTM and CDR2 ANQGSEA. The CDR3 runs 10 residues. The CDR3: CSVGTAEQYF. CDR3 nucleotide sequence: TGCAGCGTCGGGACAGCCGAGCAGTACTTC.

The chain links TRBV9 to TRBJ2-4, with D tentatively TRBD2 (6 bases). From germline, CDR1 is SGDLS and CDR2 YYNGEE. The V gene lost 5 bases and the J gene lost 7 bases, with 13 bases spanning the gap. The CDR3 is 13 residues long. Written as DNA, the CDR3 is TGTGCCAGCAGTCCGTCGGGGAGGAACATTCAGTACTTC. Translated, it gives CASSPSGRNIQYF.

This clonotype was found a few times. The junction does not match germline at one end; this may be a read error. The chain is built from TRBV27 and TRBJ1-1; no definite D call. The CDR3 loop spans 14 amino acids. The germline V gene encodes CDR1 MNHEY and CDR2 SMNVEV (reference sequence). The CDR3 bases are TGTGCCAACAGTTTAAAGACGGGTAACACTGAAGCTTTCTTT. It specifies CANSLKTGNTEAFF.

V gene TRBV3-1 combines with J gene TRBJ2-7; no clear D gene. The V gene's germline CDR1 is LGHDT and CDR2 YNNKEL (reference sequence). The CDR3 covers 14 residues. V was shortened by 3 bases and J by 0 bases, with 9 bases between the two germline ends. CDR3: CASSQNLISYEQYF. CDR3 DNA sequence: TGTGCCAGCAGCCAGAACCTTATCTCCTACGAGCAGTACTTC.

The chain is built from TRBV27 and TRBJ2-7; 7 positions match TRBD1. Looked up from germline, CDR1 is MNHEY and CDR2 is SMNVEV (reference sequence). V dropped 8 bases and J dropped 3; count of bases not matched to a gene: 13. This CDR3 spans 15 amino acids. CDR3 nucleotides: TGTGCCAGCTCTACAGGGGTCGCGATTCTCTACGAGCAGTACTTC. Translating gives CASSTGVAILYEQYF.

This clonotype occurred once. This chain connects TRBV28 to TRBJ2-1; D could derive from TRBD1 or TRBD2 (6 bases each). The J call may not be correct, given that the DNA end is closer to TRBJ2-5. Germline lookup yields CDR1 MDHEN and CDR2 SYDVKM. The CDR3 consists of 16 residues. The DNA for the CDR3 is TGTGCCAGCAGTCGTAACGGGGGCGGGTACTCGGAGACCCAGTACTTC. Protein product: CASSRNGGGYSETQYF.

There are a few counts of this clonotype. The chain uses TRBV9 and TRBJ2-1; D is undetermined. This CDR3 spans 13 amino acids. Looked up from germline, CDR1 is SGDLS and CDR2 is YYNGEE. V lost 4 bases and J lost 5, with 10 bases in between. DNA of the CDR3: TGTGCCAGCAGCTATAGGTCTCACAATGAGCAGTTCTTC. It encodes CASSYRSHNEQFF.

V and J are TRBV7-8 and TRBJ2-7, with D tentatively TRBD1 (5 bases). The germline V gene has CDR1 SGHVS and CDR2 FQNEAQ. The V and J ends lost 1 base and 3 bases respectively, with 19 bases between them. The CDR3 runs 17 residues. DNA of the CDR3: TGTGCCAGCAGCTTAGTTTTCGGTCAGGGAACAGGCTACGAGCAGTACTTC. Translated, it gives CASSLVFGQGTGYEQYF.

This clonotype was detected only a few times. This chain joins TRBV6-5 and TRBJ1-2; tentatively, D is TRBD1 (6 bases). V was trimmed by 5 bases and J by 8 bases, leaving 18 bases between them. The germline CDR1 and CDR2 sequences are MNHEY and SVGAGI. This CDR3 is 14 amino acids long. In DNA, the CDR3 is TGTGCCAGCAGTACAGGGCAGGGGCCTCGCGGCTACACCTTC. Its protein is CASSTGQGPRGYTF.

There are a few counts of this clonotype. The chain combines TRBV7-3 with TRBJ2-1; 7 nucleotides align to TRBD1. Trimming took 5 bases from V and 0 from J; bases not matched to a gene: 4. Germline-derived CDR1 and CDR2 are SGHTA and FQGTGA. This CDR3 is 15 amino acids long. The CDR3 DNA follows: TGTGCCAGCAGCGCTACAGGGGTCTCCTACAATGAGCAGTTCTTC. Translating it yields CASSATGVSYNEQFF.

This clonotype has a handful of counts. The chain carries TRBV27 and TRBJ2-3; 7 bases are a match to TRBD2. The CDR3 loop spans 16 amino acids. V dropped 7 bases and J dropped 4; count of bases not matched to a gene: 14. Germline CDR1 reads MNHEY; CDR2 reads SMNVEV (reference sequence). CDR3 nucleotides: TGTGCCAGCATTCCTACGCGGGGAGGGCCCTCAGATACGCAGTATTTT. Amino acid sequence: CASIPTRGGPSDTQYF.

This clonotype appeared a few times. This chain links TRBV12-3 or TRBV12-4 with TRBJ2-3; 14 bases align to TRBD2. The CDR3 is 18 amino acids. V dropped 5 bases and J dropped 1; count of bases not matched to a gene: 8. The CDR3 coding sequence is TGTGCCAGCAGTGCTAGACTAGCGGGGGGGCGGGGCACAGATACGCAGTATTTT. This sequence encodes CASSARLAGGRGTDTQYF.

The chain uses TRBV6-1 and TRBJ2-1, with a possible D match to TRBD2 (6 bases). Germline-derived CDR1 and CDR2 are MNHNS and SASEGT. This CDR3 spans 17 amino acids. The ends were cut back, 7 bases at V and 1 base at J, with 20 bases in the middle. For the CDR3, the DNA is TGTGCCAGCAACTCTCATTTGGGGGGAAGTTCCTACAATGAGCAGTTCTTC. It codes for CASNSHLGGSSYNEQFF.

As for this clonotype: This may be a read error: a much more frequent sequence differs by one nucleotide. This chain links TRBV28 with TRBJ2-5; 9 bases are shared with TRBD2. Germline assignment: CDR1 MDHEN and CDR2 SYDVKM. CDR3 length equals 15 residues. CDR3 sequence: CASRRLAEYQETLYF. The CDR3, as DNA: TGTGCCAGCAGGCGACTAGCGGAATACCAAGAGACCCTGTACTTC. The full variable domain, in which reference TRBV28 and TRBJ2-5 provide the parts outside the CDR3, is DVKVTQSSRYLVKRTGEKVFLECVQDMDHENMFWYRQDPGLGLRLIYFSYDVKMKEKGDIPEGYSVSREKKERFSLILESASTNQTSMYLCASRRLAEYQETLYFGPGTRLLVL.

CDR3 amino acids: CASTGGANVLTF. DNA of the CDR3: TGCGCCAGCACCGGGGGGGCCAACGTCCTGACTTTC. This sequence joins TRBV5-1 and TRBJ2-6; D call uncertain. V was shortened by 6 bases and J by 4 bases, with 5 bases between the two germline ends. The CDR3 has 12 residues. The germline V gene has CDR1 SGHRS and CDR2 YFSETQ.

This CDR3 reads CASSPGDRNNQPQHF. CDR3 coding DNA: TGTGCCAGCAGCCCCGGGGACAGAAATAATCAGCCCCAGCATTTT. The V gene is TRBV3-1, the J gene TRBJ1-5, with 7 bases aligning to TRBD1. Trimming took 4 bases from V and 4 from J; bases not matched to a gene: 7. CDR1 and CDR2 (germline): LGHDT, YNNKEL (reference sequence). The CDR3 has 15 amino acids. Drawing the rest from reference TRBV3-1 and TRBJ1-5, the complete variable domain is DTAVSQTPKYLVTQMGNDKSIKCEQNLGHDTMYWYKQDSKKFLKIMFSYNNKELIINETVPNRFSPKSPDKAHLNLHINSLELGDSAVYFCASSPGDRNNQPQHFGDGTRLSIL.

The CDR3 coding sequence is TGCAGTGCTTCGGACGATAACTATGGCTACACCTTC. Translated: CSASDDNYGYTF. The chain uses TRBV20-1 and TRBJ1-2; D uncertain. Trimming left V 5 bases short and J 1 base short, with 8 bases between. The CDR3 runs to 12 residues. CDR1 is DFQATT, CDR2 SNEGSKA, per germline (reference sequence).

The chain is built from TRBV28 and TRBJ1-1, with D possibly being TRBD1 (5 bases). V was cut by 6 bases and J by 1 base, with 12 bases left in between. CDR1 and CDR2 (germline): MDHEN, SYDVKM. There are 14 residues in the CDR3. The CDR3 region is CASSFPGGNTEAFF. The CDR3 DNA follows: TGTGCCAGCAGCTTCCCCGGGGGGAACACTGAAGCTTTCTTT.

There are a few counts of this clonotype. This chain links TRBV29-1 with TRBJ2-2; 7 bases fit TRBD1. V lost 1 base to trimming and J lost 0 bases; unmatched junction nucleotides: 5. Germline V CDR1 and CDR2: SQVTM, ANQGSEA. The CDR3 extends over 16 amino acids. CDR3 residues: CSVEGTGTANTGELFF. CDR3 nucleotides: TGCAGCGTTGAAGGGACCGGGACAGCGAACACCGGGGAGCTGTTTTTT.

This clonotype was seen only a few times. The chain joins TRBV28 to TRBJ2-7, with D unclear. Trimming cost V 7 bases and J 2 bases, with 9 bases left between them. The V gene's germline CDR1 is MDHEN and CDR2 SYDVKM. This CDR3 comprises 12 residues. The CDR3 DNA is TGTGCCAGCAATCTAAGCCCCTACGAGCAGTACTTC. Protein product: CASNLSPYEQYF.

This clonotype has more than one count but fewer than ten. This chain links TRBV12-3 or TRBV12-4 with TRBJ2-3, with 11 bases aligning to TRBD2. This CDR3 comprises 14 residues. J was trimmed by 4 bases and V by 3 bases; bases with no gene match: 0. CDR3 loop: CASSFSGRADTQYF. Here the CDR3 DNA reads TGTGCCAGCAGTTTTAGCGGGAGGGCAGATACGCAGTATTTT.

The chain is built from TRBV6-5 and TRBJ2-5; 9 bases line up with TRBD2. Germline CDR1 and CDR2: MNHEY and SVGAGI. This CDR3 is 18 amino acids long. Losses at the gene ends were 0 bases for V and 5 bases for J; bases not matched to a gene: 13. CDR3 amino acids: CASSYSPSTSGEGETQYF. In DNA, the CDR3 is TGTGCCAGCAGTTACTCACCTTCGACTAGCGGCGAAGGGGAGACCCAGTACTTC.

The chain employs TRBV29-1 and TRBJ2-1, with D possibly matching TRBD2 (5 bases). This CDR3 region has 13 residues. The V end was cut by 6 bases, the J end by 3 bases, with 12 bases between. Germline CDR1 is SQVTM and CDR2 is ANQGSEA. The CDR3: CSVDTRDYNEQFF. CDR3 nucleotides: TGCAGCGTCGACACTAGGGACTACAATGAGCAGTTCTTC.